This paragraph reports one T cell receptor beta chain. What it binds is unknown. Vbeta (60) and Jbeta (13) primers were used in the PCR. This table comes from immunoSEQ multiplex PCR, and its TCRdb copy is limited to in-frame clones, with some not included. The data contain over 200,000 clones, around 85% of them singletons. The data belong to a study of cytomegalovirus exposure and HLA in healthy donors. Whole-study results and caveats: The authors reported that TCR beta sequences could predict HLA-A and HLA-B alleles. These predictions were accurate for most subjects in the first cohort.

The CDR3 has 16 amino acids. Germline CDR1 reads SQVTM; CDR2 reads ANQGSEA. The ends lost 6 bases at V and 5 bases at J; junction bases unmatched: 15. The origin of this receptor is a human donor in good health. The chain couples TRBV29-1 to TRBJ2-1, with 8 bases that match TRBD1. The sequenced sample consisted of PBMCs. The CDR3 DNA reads TGCAGCGTCCAGAGGGCGCGACAGGGGTTGAACAATGAGCAGTTCTTC. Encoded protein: CSVQRARQGLNNEQFF.